The rows below give T cell receptor beta chains drawn from one sample of a study of shared clonotypes between healthy human individuals. The repertoire was sequenced with immunoSEQ multiplex PCR; TCRdb's copy has only in-frame clones and lacks some. Of 2 million to 3 million clones listed, 80% to 95% are singletons. Sequenced sample: naive CD4+ T cells from PBMCs. The origin of the receptors is a man aged 18 to 30 in good health. Some clones in this sample may be carry-over from other donors' samples. Both conserved end residues are part of each CDR3. Each record gives: J gene, D gene, clone size, CDR3 length, V gene, CDR3 protein, CDR3 DNA. D genes are given only for firm matches. The size of a clone is reported for some rows only, either as once, few or many, or as a class for expanded clones.

J: TRBJ2-7
D: TRBD2
size: .
length: 15
V: TRBV6-1
CDR3: CASSDQVAGGHEQYF
DNA: TGTGCCAGCAGTGACCAAGTAGCGGGAGGGCACGAGCAGTACTTC

J: TRBJ2-5
D: TRBD2
size: .
length: 14
V: TRBV19
CDR3: CASSPTSGPETQYF
DNA: TGTGCCAGTAGCCCCACTAGCGGGCCAGAGACCCAGTACTTC

J: TRBJ2-3
D: .
size: .
length: 12
V: TRBV5-5
CDR3: CASSPRVDTQYF
DNA: TGTGCCAGCAGCCCCAGGGTAGATACGCAGTATTTT

J: TRBJ2-3
D: TRBD2
size: .
length: 15
V: TRBV29-1
CDR3: CSVGGAAHLGDTQYF
DNA: TGCAGCGTCGGGGGGGCAGCCCACCTAGGGGATACGCAGTATTTT

J: TRBJ2-3
D: .
size: .
length: 14
V: TRBV27
CDR3: CASSRTPWADTQYF
DNA: TGTGCCAGCAGCCGAACACCTTGGGCGGATACGCAGTATTTT

J: TRBJ2-7
D: .
size: .
length: 14
V: TRBV5-1
CDR3: CASSPPPPGGEQYF
DNA: TGCGCCAGCAGCCCCCCTCCGCCTGGCGGCGAGCAGTACTTC

J: TRBJ1-3
D: .
size: .
length: 14
V: TRBV30
CDR3: CAWSATFSGNTIYF
DNA: TGTGCCTGGAGTGCGACCTTCTCTGGAAACACCATATATTTT

J: TRBJ2-1
D: TRBD2
size: .
length: 15
V: TRBV5-4
CDR3: CASSSLSAGGKEQFF
DNA: TGTGCCAGCAGCTCCTTGTCAGCGGGAGGGAAAGAGCAGTTCTTC

J: TRBJ1-2
D: TRBD1
size: .
length: 16
V: TRBV28
CDR3: CASSSYGTGGDYGYTF
DNA: TGTGCCAGCAGTTCGTATGGAACAGGGGGCGACTATGGCTACACCTTC

J: TRBJ1-4
D: TRBD1
size: .
length: 18
V: TRBV5-8
CDR3: CASSRGQGPAGGDEKLFF
DNA: TGTGCCAGCAGCCGGGGACAGGGGCCAGCCGGAGGTGATGAAAAACTGTTTTTT

J: TRBJ2-7
D: .
size: .
length: 16
V: TRBV21-1
CDR3: CASSKIGTARNYEQYF
DNA: TGTGCCAGCAGCAAAATCGGGACAGCGAGGAACTACGAGCAGTACTTC

J: TRBJ1-5
D: .
size: .
length: 14
V: TRBV15
CDR3: CATSRDRAGQPQHF
DNA: TGTGCCACCAGCAGAGATAGGGCCGGACAGCCCCAGCATTTT

J: TRBJ1-6
D: .
size: .
length: 14
V: TRBV7-9
CDR3: CASSSNGENSPLHF
DNA: TGTGCCAGCAGCTCCAATGGGGAAAATTCACCCCTCCACTTT

J: TRBJ2-2
D: .
size: .
length: 14
V: TRBV5-5
CDR3: CASSTGMSPGELFF
DNA: TGTGCCAGCAGCACCGGGATGTCCCCCGGGGAGCTGTTTTTT

J: TRBJ2-7
D: .
size: once
length: 13
V: TRBV18
CDR3: CASSPPSKDEQYF
DNA: TGTGCCAGCTCACCACCCTCCAAGGACGAGCAGTACTTC

J: TRBJ1-4
D: .
size: .
length: 13
V: TRBV19
CDR3: CASARGADEKLFF
DNA: TGTGCCAGTGCCCGGGGGGCAGATGAAAAACTGTTTTTT

J: TRBJ1-1
D: TRBD1
size: .
length: 15
V: TRBV6-5
CDR3: CASSYSDRVSTEAFF
DNA: TGTGCCAGCAGTTACTCGGACAGGGTGTCCACTGAAGCTTTCTTT

J: TRBJ2-1
D: TRBD2
size: .
length: 16
V: TRBV29-1
CDR3: CSVEGSSGSPYNEQFF
DNA: TGCAGCGTTGAAGGATCTAGCGGGAGCCCCTACAATGAGCAGTTCTTC

J: TRBJ1-1
D: .
size: .
length: 14
V: TRBV19
CDR3: CASSSRGRRTEAFF
DNA: TGTGCCAGTAGCTCCAGGGGTCGGCGGACTGAAGCTTTCTTT

J: TRBJ2-3
D: .
size: .
length: 14
V: TRBV7-2
CDR3: CASKGAPSTDTQYF
DNA: TGTGCCAGCAAGGGAGCCCCTAGCACAGATACGCAGTATTTT

J: TRBJ1-2
D: TRBD1
size: .
length: 15
V: TRBV28
CDR3: CASRPSRGFNYGYTF
DNA: TGTGCCAGCAGACCCTCCAGGGGGTTCAACTATGGCTACACCTTC

J: TRBJ2-1
D: TRBD2
size: .
length: 13
V: TRBV28
CDR3: CASRGTSNGEQFF
DNA: TGTGCCAGCAGGGGGACTAGCAACGGTGAGCAGTTCTTC

J: TRBJ1-2
D: TRBD1
size: once
length: 14
V: TRBV14
CDR3: CASSQTGQPGGYTF
DNA: TGTGCCAGCAGCCAAACGGGACAGCCGGGAGGCTACACCTTC

J: TRBJ1-2
D: .
size: .
length: 14
V: TRBV28
CDR3: CASSLVGQNYGYTF
DNA: TGTGCCAGCAGTTTAGTTGGCCAGAACTATGGCTACACCTTC

J: TRBJ1-3
D: .
size: .
length: 14
V: TRBV19
CDR3: CASSDRGSGNTIYF
DNA: TGTGCCAGTAGTGACCGGGGCTCTGGAAACACCATATATTTT

J: TRBJ2-2
D: TRBD2
size: .
length: 16
V: TRBV7-3
CDR3: CASSLIALAGAGELFF
DNA: TGTGCCAGCAGCTTAATTGCACTAGCGGGAGCCGGGGAGCTGTTTTTT

J: TRBJ1-1
D: .
size: .
length: 14
V: TRBV27
CDR3: CASSLSRLNTEAFF
DNA: TGTGCCAGCAGTTTATCGCGCTTAAACACTGAAGCTTTCTTT

J: TRBJ1-2
D: TRBD1
size: .
length: 14
V: TRBV27
CDR3: CASSLSGGGYGYTF
DNA: TGTGCCAGCAGTCTCTCAGGGGGTGGCTATGGCTACACCTTC

J: TRBJ2-5
D: .
size: .
length: 17
V: TRBV30
CDR3: CAWSGLRLVGLQETQYF
DNA: TGTGCCTGGAGTGGCCTGAGACTAGTGGGACTCCAAGAGACCCAGTACTTC

J: TRBJ2-1
D: TRBD2
size: .
length: 16
V: TRBV5-1
CDR3: CASSLASGGSYNEQFF
DNA: TGCGCCAGCAGCTTGGCTAGCGGGGGCTCCTACAATGAGCAGTTCTTC

J: TRBJ1-2
D: TRBD1
size: once
length: 16
V: TRBV6-5
CDR3: CASSYSTGSAVYGYTF
DNA: TGTGCCAGCAGTTACTCGACAGGGTCTGCTGTCTATGGCTACACCTTC

J: TRBJ1-2
D: .
size: .
length: 13
V: TRBV29-1
CDR3: CSVRGLFNYGYTF
DNA: TGCAGCGTTAGGGGACTGTTTAACTATGGCTACACCTTC

J: TRBJ2-3
D: TRBD2
size: .
length: 17
V: TRBV7-2
CDR3: CASSLEYSGSPVDTQYF
DNA: TGTGCCAGCAGCTTAGAGTATAGCGGGAGCCCGGTTGATACGCAGTATTTT

J: TRBJ1-5
D: .
size: .
length: 15
V: TRBV18
CDR3: CASSPTGSSNQPQHF
DNA: TGTGCCAGCTCACCTACCGGGAGCAGCAATCAGCCCCAGCATTTT

J: TRBJ2-1
D: .
size: .
length: 16
V: TRBV16
CDR3: CASSQYGGSSYNEQFF
DNA: TGTGCCAGCAGCCAATACGGGGGAAGCTCCTACAATGAGCAGTTCTTC

J: TRBJ2-7
D: TRBD1
size: .
length: 14
V: TRBV7-6
CDR3: CASSPGQRSYEQYF
DNA: TGTGCCAGCAGCCCGGGACAGCGCTCCTACGAGCAGTACTTC

J: TRBJ1-5
D: .
size: few
length: 13
V: TRBV7-3
CDR3: CASSSDSNQPQHF
DNA: TGTGCCAGCAGCTCCGACAGCAATCAGCCCCAGCATTTT

J: TRBJ1-5
D: .
size: .
length: 15
V: TRBV7-9
CDR3: CASSGGLGSNQPQHF
DNA: TGTGCCAGCAGCGGGGGATTGGGTAGCAATCAGCCCCAGCATTTT

J: TRBJ2-2
D: .
size: .
length: 16
V: TRBV10-3
CDR3: CAISELGSVNTGELFF
DNA: TGTGCCATCAGTGAGTTAGGGTCAGTAAACACCGGGGAGCTGTTTTTT

J: TRBJ2-7
D: TRBD1
size: .
length: 15
V: TRBV6-1
CDR3: CASSEGQGSYYEQYF
DNA: TGTGCCAGCAGTGAAGGACAGGGAAGTTACTACGAGCAGTACTTC

J: TRBJ2-1
D: .
size: .
length: 13
V: TRBV15
CDR3: CATSRDIVPQQFF
DNA: TGTGCCACCAGCAGAGATATCGTGCCTCAGCAGTTCTTC

J: TRBJ1-1
D: .
size: .
length: 16
V: TRBV4-3
CDR3: CASSQESEQRNTEAFF
DNA: TGCGCCAGCAGCCAAGAGTCCGAGCAGAGGAACACTGAAGCTTTCTTT

J: TRBJ1-1
D: TRBD1
size: .
length: 14
V: TRBV19
CDR3: CASSTTTGGTEAFF
DNA: TGTGCCAGTAGTACGACTACAGGGGGCACTGAAGCTTTCTTT

J: TRBJ1-1
D: .
size: .
length: 15
V: TRBV28
CDR3: CASSFGRRLNTEAFF
DNA: TGTGCCAGCAGTTTTGGACGGCGACTGAACACTGAAGCTTTCTTT

J: TRBJ2-1
D: .
size: once
length: 15
V: TRBV7-2
CDR3: CASSYGGPSYNEQFF
DNA: TGTGCCAGCAGCTATGGCGGGCCCTCCTACAATGAGCAGTTCTTC

J: TRBJ2-2
D: TRBD1
size: once
length: 16
V: TRBV7-2
CDR3: CATLIPGQGFTGELFF
DNA: TGTGCCACCCTGATTCCCGGACAGGGTTTCACCGGGGAGCTGTTTTTT

J: TRBJ2-2
D: TRBD2
size: .
length: 13
V: TRBV28
CDR3: CAIWGGNTGELFF
DNA: TGTGCCATCTGGGGGGGTAACACCGGGGAGCTGTTTTTT

J: TRBJ1-3
D: .
size: .
length: 17
V: TRBV21-1
CDR3: CASSKALTDTSGNTIYF
DNA: TGTGCCAGCAGCAAAGCGCTGACAGATACCTCTGGAAACACCATATATTTT

J: TRBJ2-7
D: .
size: .
length: 14
V: TRBV15
CDR3: CATSPLSGTYEQYF
DNA: TGTGCCACCAGCCCCCTTTCAGGTACCTACGAGCAGTACTTC